A single sample gave rise to the 32 T cell receptor beta chains below, sequenced in a study of blood T cells in healthy people across ages. The authors ran a second PCR of roughly 6 to 11 cycles using a sample-barcoded 5' primer and a J-beta primer mix. Each CDR3 protein is one row after TCRdb ran MiXCR on the 5' RACE reads. The sample contains about 1 million distinct CDR3 sequences, roughly 45% of which appear only once. The sequenced sample was blood. The receptors were sampled from a woman aged 60 to 75 in good health.

The gene calls are TRBV6-1 and TRBJ1-1, with TRBD1 matching over 12 bases. The trim removed 10 bases at V and 1 base at J, leaving 13 bases unmatched. CDR1 is MNHNS and CDR2 is SASEGT in the germline V gene. The CDR3 is made up of 17 amino acids. The CDR3 region has the DNA TGTGCCACCTTCGCAGGGACAGGGGGCGAACCGAACACTGAAGCTTTCTTT. It encodes CATFAGTGGEPNTEAFF.

The chain uses TRBV9 and TRBJ2-5; 9 bases line up with TRBD1. The CDR3 is made up of 14 amino acids. The V gene end was trimmed by 3 bases and the J gene end by 4 bases; junction bases not matched to a gene: 4. CDR1 is SGDLS and CDR2 is YYNGEE in the germline V gene. CDR3 DNA sequence: TGTGCCAGCAGCGCAGGACAGGGGAGAGAGACCCAGTACTTC. This codes for CASSAGQGRETQYF.

The chain couples TRBV7-7 to TRBJ2-3, with D unclear. Germline V gene lookup returns CDR1 SSHAT and CDR2 FNYEAQ (reference sequence). V lost 1 base to trimming and J lost 7 bases, with 9 bases between them. CDR3 length: 13 amino acids. The CDR3 loop is CASSLEGSYTQYF. In nucleotides, the CDR3 is TGTGCCAGCAGCTTAGAGGGTTCCTATACGCAGTATTTT.

Turning to this clonotype: A much more abundant neighbour one base away suggests this may be a read error. The chain joins TRBV9 to TRBJ2-5; D not certain. Trimming took off 0 bases at V and 2 bases at J, with 8 bases between the two ends. The length of the CDR3 is 14 residues. The germline CDR1 and CDR2 sequences are SGDLS and YYNGEE. In nucleotides, the CDR3 is TGTGCCAGCAGCGTAGGAGGCAGACAAGAGACCCAGTACTTC. Its translation is CASSVGGRQETQYF.

The chain couples TRBV6-6 to TRBJ2-1; TRBD2 matches at 9 bases. Germline loops: CDR1 MNHNY, CDR2 SVGAGI (reference sequence). V lost 8 bases to trimming and J lost 8 bases; unmatched junction nucleotides: 10. This CDR3 has 14 amino acids. As DNA, the CDR3 is TGTGCCAGCGTCGGGAGCGGGAGGTCTGATGAGCAGTTCTTC. Protein product: CASVGSGRSDEQFF.

Worth noting for this clonotype: A much larger clonotype is one base distant, so this may be a read error. V usage is TRBV27 and J usage is TRBJ2-7; D gene ambiguous. This CDR3 contains 11 residues. In germline, CDR1 is MNHEY, CDR2 SMNVEV (reference sequence). V lost 7 bases to trimming and J lost 6 bases, with 10 bases between them. The DNA of the CDR3 is TGTGCCAGCACTTACTTGGGCGAGCAGTACTTC. Its translation is CASTYLGEQYF.

CDR3 DNA: TGTGCCAGCAGTTTAATCTCGACTAGCGGGAGGGGCGAGCAGTACTTC. This sequence encodes CASSLISTSGRGEQYF. The chain employs TRBV28 and TRBJ2-4, with 14 bases aligning to TRBD2. The J call may be wrong; the DNA end is better matched by TRBJ2-7. The CDR3 is made up of 16 amino acids. CDR1 MDHEN and CDR2 SYDVKM come from the germline V gene.

There are a few counts of this clonotype. This chain joins TRBV28 and TRBJ2-1; 10 bases agree with TRBD2. The germline V gene encodes CDR1 MDHEN and CDR2 SYDVKM. Trimming cost V 7 bases and J 12 bases; bases outside gene matches: 6. This CDR3 spans 12 amino acids. The CDR3: CASTAIAGGQFF. Written as DNA, the CDR3 is TGTGCCAGCACGGCTATAGCGGGAGGGCAGTTCTTC.

The chain combines TRBV4-2 with TRBJ2-7; 9 positions match TRBD1. Germline CDR1 reads LGHNA; CDR2 reads YNFKEQ. CDR3 length: 16 residues. J was trimmed by 1 base and V by 0 bases; bases with no gene match: 4. CDR3 amino acids: CASSQDVGTGSYEQYF. CDR3 sequence (DNA): TGTGCCAGCAGCCAAGATGTAGGGACAGGGTCCTACGAGCAGTACTTC.

The chain recombines TRBV12-3 or TRBV12-4 with TRBJ2-1; 8 bases fit TRBD1. J gave up 8 bases and V 3 bases, and 15 bases lay outside the gene matches. The CDR3 covers 17 residues. The CDR3 sequence is CASSFRGPGQGKDEQFF. Here the CDR3 DNA reads TGTGCCAGCAGTTTTCGCGGACCTGGACAGGGAAAGGATGAGCAGTTCTTC.

This clonotype has a handful of counts. V usage is TRBV27 and J usage is TRBJ2-3; no firm D call. CDR1 is MNHEY, CDR2 SMNVEV, per germline (reference sequence). Between the trimmed V and J ends, which lost 0 bases and 10 bases, there was a span of 11 bases. CDR3 length: 13 residues. The CDR3 nucleotides read TGTGCCAGCAGTTTATCGGAGAAGTGGCCGCAGTATTTT. Residues: CASSLSEKWPQYF.

The V and J genes are TRBV18 and TRBJ2-5; 11 nucleotides line up with TRBD2. The end of the DNA fits TRBJ2-7 better, so the J call may be wrong. Germline V gene data show CDR1 as KGHSH and CDR2 as LQKENI. The CDR3 extends over 14 amino acids. The CDR3 protein is CASTSGSEVYEQYF. CDR3 nucleotides: TGTGCCAGCACTAGCGGGAGTGAGGTATACGAGCAGTACTTC.

J is TRBJ2-1 and V is TRBV7-9; D gene unclear. The germline gives CDR1 SEHNR, CDR2 FQNEAQ (reference sequence). The CDR3 covers 14 residues. Trimming shortened V by 7 bases and J by 1 base, and 11 bases separated the two germline ends. The CDR3 sequence: CASTWSGSYNEQFF. CDR3 sequence (DNA): TGTGCCAGCACCTGGTCCGGGTCCTACAATGAGCAGTTCTTC. The complete variable domain, with remaining parts taken from reference TRBV7-9 and TRBJ2-1, reads DTGVSQNPRHKITKRGQNVTFRCDPISEHNRLYWYRQTLGQGPEFLTYFQNEAQLEKSRLLSDRFSAERPKGSFSTLEIQRTEQGDSAMYLCASTWSGSYNEQFFGPGTRLTVL.

This clonotype was seen only a few times. This chain joins TRBV28 and TRBJ2-6; 9 positions match TRBD1. Germline values: CDR1 MDHEN, CDR2 SYDVKM. This CDR3 has 17 amino acids. The trim removed 4 bases at V and 2 bases at J, leaving 6 bases unmatched. The CDR3 is CASSSGQGNPGANVLTF. In nucleotides, the CDR3 is TGTGCCAGCAGTTCGGGACAGGGAAACCCTGGGGCCAACGTCCTGACTTTC.

This chain links TRBV10-3 with TRBJ2-7, with TRBD2 identical over 7 bases. CDR3 size: 16 residues. V shed 0 bases and J 7 bases; nucleotides not matched to a gene: 12. In germline, CDR1 is ENHRY, CDR2 SYGVKD. The CDR3 reads CAISESGGVSYNEQYF. CDR3 nucleotides: TGTGCCATCAGTGAGTCGGGAGGGGTATCCTACAATGAGCAGTACTTC.

This clonotype was recorded once. The genes are TRBV2 and TRBJ2-1; 7 bases are a match to TRBD2. The CDR3 has 14 amino acids. CDR1 is SNHLY and CDR2 is FYNNEI in the germline V gene. Trimming took 8 bases from V and 3 from J; bases not matched to a gene: 7. CDR3 sequence: CASRVGGIYNEQFF. The CDR3 coding sequence is TGTGCCAGCCGGGTGGGGGGGATCTACAATGAGCAGTTCTTC.

The chain has TRBV12-3 or TRBV12-4 and TRBJ2-1; TRBD2 agrees at 8 bases. The CDR3 runs 18 residues. With 7 bases clipped from V and 1 base from J, the junction kept 15 bases outside the gene matches. The CDR3 protein is CASTSGAGGMSSYNEQFF. The CDR3, as DNA: TGTGCCAGCACCTCAGGGGCGGGAGGTATGAGTTCCTACAATGAGCAGTTCTTC.

The genes are TRBV6-1 and TRBJ2-3, with 8 bases matching TRBD1. Germline V gene lookup returns CDR1 MNHNS and CDR2 SASEGT. CDR3 length: 15 amino acids. The V segment lost 6 bases and the J segment 6 bases; nucleotides outside the gene matches: 11. The CDR3 here is CASSTTRDRFDTQYF. CDR3 bases: TGTGCCAGCAGCACTACCCGGGACAGGTTCGATACGCAGTATTTT.

The rearrangement links TRBV2 to TRBJ2-1; the match to TRBD1 covers 7 bases. The CDR3 is 14 residues long. The ends lost 6 bases at V and 6 bases at J; junction bases unmatched: 8. The germline CDR1 and CDR2 sequences are SNHLY and FYNNEI. CDR3 nucleotide sequence: TGTGCCAGCAGGAGGGACAGATTACCCAATGAGCAGTTCTTC. This encodes CASRRDRLPNEQFF. Together with reference TRBV2 and TRBJ2-1, the CDR3 gives the full variable domain: EPEVTQTPSHQVTQMGQEVILRCVPISNHLYFYWYRQILGQKVEFLVSFYNNEISEKSEIFDDQFSVERPDGSNFTLKIRSTKLEDSAMYFCASRRDRLPNEQFFGPGTRLTVL.

This chain uses TRBV3-1 with TRBJ1-1; possibly TRBD1 for D (5 bases). V lost 4 bases and J 3 bases, leaving 12 bases between the germline ends. The CDR3 is 14 amino acids. Germline lookup yields CDR1 LGHDT and CDR2 YNNKEL (reference sequence). The CDR3 sequence: CASSRAGTDTEAFF. The CDR3 DNA sequence: TGTGCCAGCAGCCGGGCCGGGACGGACACTGAAGCTTTCTTT.

The chain employs TRBV6-2 or TRBV6-3 and TRBJ1-1; no clear D. CDR3 size: 15 residues. CDR1 is MNHEY, CDR2 SVGEGT, per germline. V dropped 0 bases and J dropped 1 base, with 9 bases sitting between them. As DNA, the CDR3 is TGTGCCAGCAGTTACTCGACCATCAAGAACACTGAAGCTTTCTTT. Translation gives CASSYSTIKNTEAFF.

The chain carries TRBV20-1 and TRBJ2-7; D is undetermined. The CDR3 covers 12 residues. CDR1 DFQATT and CDR2 SNEGSKA come from the germline V gene (reference sequence). V gave up 6 bases and J gave up 5 bases, with 14 bases separating them. The CDR3 coding sequence is TGCAGTGCGAGTCCCCGGTCCGACGAGCAGTACTTC. Translated: CSASPRSDEQYF.

This chain uses TRBV20-1 with TRBJ2-1, with 8 bases lining up with TRBD1. The DNA matches TRBJ2-7 better at its end, which makes the J call doubtful. The germline V gene has CDR1 DFQATT and CDR2 SNEGSKA (reference sequence). The CDR3 is made up of 15 amino acids. DNA for the CDR3: TGCAGTGCTCAGACAGGGGCCGTAACCAACAATGAGCAGTACTTC. Its protein product is CSAQTGAVTNNEQYF.

The chain is built from TRBV7-8 and TRBJ2-2; the match to TRBD2 covers 12 bases. CDR3 length equals 18 residues. The V and J ends lost 0 bases and 7 bases, in that order; junction bases with no gene match: 9. Germline V gene data show CDR1 as SGHVS and CDR2 as FQNEAQ. Written as DNA, the CDR3 is TGTGCCAGCAGCTTAGCTTTCGGACTAGCGGGATCGGGCGGGGAGCTGTTTTTT. This codes for CASSLAFGLAGSGGELFF.

This clonotype was seen a handful of times. The V and J genes are TRBV27 and TRBJ2-7; 9 bases match TRBD2. CDR1 MNHEY and CDR2 SMNVEV come from the germline V gene (reference sequence). The CDR3 length is 14 residues. The V gene end was trimmed by 5 bases and the J gene end by 2 bases; junction bases not matched to a gene: 4. CDR3 sequence reads: CASSRRTSAYEQYF. DNA for the CDR3: TGTGCCAGCAGTCGAAGGACTAGCGCCTACGAGCAGTACTTC.

The chain couples TRBV30 to TRBJ2-6; tentatively, D is TRBD1 (6 bases). V lost 0 bases and J 0 bases, leaving 18 bases between the germline ends. Germline values: CDR1 GTSNPN, CDR2 SVGIG (reference sequence). The CDR3 has 19 residues. The CDR3 DNA reads as TGTGCCTGGAGTGTACCCCTTGGCAGGGGACGCTCTGGGGCCAACGTCCTGACTTTC. Translated, it gives CAWSVPLGRGRSGANVLTF. The full variable domain, with the rest looked up from reference TRBV30 and TRBJ2-6, is SQTIHQWPATLVQPVGSPLSLECTVEGTSNPNLYWYRQAAGRGLQLLFYSVGIGQISSEVPQNLSASRPQDRQFILSSKKLLLSDSGFYLCAWSVPLGRGRSGANVLTFGAGSRLTVL.

This clonotype was counted between two and nine times. This sequence joins TRBV7-2 and TRBJ2-3; weak D call: TRBD2 (7 bases). The CDR3 totals 18 residues. The ends were cut back, 5 bases at V and 4 bases at J, with 25 bases in the middle. Looked up from germline, CDR1 is SGHTA and CDR2 is FQGNSA. The CDR3 is CASSQIWRGGRTPDTQYF. CDR3 DNA sequence: TGTGCCAGCAGCCAGATCTGGAGGGGGGGAAGGACGCCAGATACGCAGTATTTT.

This clonotype was counted only a few times. The chain recombines TRBV5-1 with TRBJ1-2, with a possible D match to TRBD1 (6 bases). Trimming removed 1 base at V and 7 bases at J, with 11 bases between. This CDR3 comprises 13 residues. Looked up from germline, CDR1 is SGHRS and CDR2 is YFSETQ. The CDR3 protein is CASSLRQDVGYTF. CDR3 DNA sequence: TGCGCCAGCAGCTTGAGACAGGACGTTGGCTACACCTTC. Full variable domain (outside the CDR3, taken from reference TRBV5-1 and TRBJ1-2): KAGVTQTPRYLIKTRGQQVTLSCSPISGHRSVSWYQQTPGQGLQFLFEYFSETQRNKGNFPGRFSGRQFSNSRSEMNVSTLELGDSALYLCASSLRQDVGYTFGSGTRLTVV.

This sequence joins TRBV4-2 and TRBJ2-5, with 7 bases matching TRBD2. After removal of 1 base from V and 1 base from J, the junction contained 15 bases not matched to a gene. The CDR3 is 19 residues long. CDR1 and CDR2 (germline): LGHNA, YNFKEQ. This chain's CDR3 is CASSQGGFQLARIQETQYF. Written as DNA, the CDR3 is TGTGCCAGCAGCCAAGGGGGGTTTCAACTAGCGAGAATCCAAGAGACCCAGTACTTC.

The chain couples TRBV11-2 to TRBJ2-1, with 9 bases that match TRBD2. The trim removed 5 bases at V and 4 bases at J, leaving 12 bases unmatched. Looked up from germline, CDR1 is SGHAT and CDR2 is FQNNGV. The CDR3 is 17 amino acids. The DNA for the CDR3 is TGTGCCAGCAGCCGAAGTCTAGCGGGGATCATATACAATGAGCAGTTCTTC. Translating gives CASSRSLAGIIYNEQFF.

The chain couples TRBV4-1 to TRBJ1-3, with D tentatively TRBD1 (5 bases). V gave up 0 bases and J gave up 4 bases, with 13 bases separating them. This CDR3 has 16 residues. Germline V gives CDR1 MGHRA, CDR2 YSYEKL. The CDR3 region is CASSQDWGERGNTIYF. The CDR3 DNA follows: TGCGCCAGCAGCCAAGATTGGGGGGAAAGGGGAAACACCATATATTTT.

The chain is built from TRBV25-1 and TRBJ1-2; D is unclear. The germline V and J ends were trimmed by 0 bases and 2 bases, with 4 bases remaining between them. The germline CDR1 and CDR2 sequences are MGHDK and SYGVNS. The length of the CDR3 is 13 residues. The CDR3 loop reads CASSEYLNYGYTF. The CDR3 nucleotides are TGTGCCAGCAGTGAATATTTAAACTATGGCTACACCTTC.